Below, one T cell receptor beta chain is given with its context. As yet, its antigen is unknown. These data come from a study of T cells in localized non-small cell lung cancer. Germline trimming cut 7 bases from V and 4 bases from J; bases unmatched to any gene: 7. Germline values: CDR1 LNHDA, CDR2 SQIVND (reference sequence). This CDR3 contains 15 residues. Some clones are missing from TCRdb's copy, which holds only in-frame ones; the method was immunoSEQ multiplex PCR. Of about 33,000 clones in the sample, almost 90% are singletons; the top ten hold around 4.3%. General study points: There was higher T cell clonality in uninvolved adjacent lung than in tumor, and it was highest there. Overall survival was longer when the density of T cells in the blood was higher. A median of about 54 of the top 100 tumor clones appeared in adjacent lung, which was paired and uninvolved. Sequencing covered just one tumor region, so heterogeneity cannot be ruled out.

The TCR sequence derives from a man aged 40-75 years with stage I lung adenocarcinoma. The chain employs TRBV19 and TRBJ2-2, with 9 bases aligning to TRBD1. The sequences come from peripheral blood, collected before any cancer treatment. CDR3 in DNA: TGTGCCAGTATCGAGGGACAGGGTCGCACCGGGGAGCTGTTTTTT. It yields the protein CASIEGQGRTGELFF.